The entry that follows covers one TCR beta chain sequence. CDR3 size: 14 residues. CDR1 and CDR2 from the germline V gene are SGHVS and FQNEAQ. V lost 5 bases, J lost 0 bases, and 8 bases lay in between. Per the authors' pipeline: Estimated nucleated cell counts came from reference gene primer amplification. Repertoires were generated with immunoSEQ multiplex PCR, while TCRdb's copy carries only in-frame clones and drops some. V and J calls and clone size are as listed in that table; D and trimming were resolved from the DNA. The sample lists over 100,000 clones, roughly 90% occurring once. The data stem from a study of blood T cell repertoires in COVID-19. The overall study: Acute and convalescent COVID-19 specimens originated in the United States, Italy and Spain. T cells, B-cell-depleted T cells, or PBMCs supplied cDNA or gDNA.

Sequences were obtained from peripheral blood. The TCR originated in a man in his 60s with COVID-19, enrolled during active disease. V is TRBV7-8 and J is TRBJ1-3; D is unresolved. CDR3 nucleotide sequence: TGTGCCAGCAGCCCCGCCAGCTCTGGAAACACCATATATTTT. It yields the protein CASSPASSGNTIYF. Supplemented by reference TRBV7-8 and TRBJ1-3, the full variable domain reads GAGVSQSPRYKVAKRGQDVALRCDPISGHVSLFWYQQALGQGPEFLTYFQNEAQLDKSGLPSDRFFAERPEGSVSTLKIQRTQQEDSAVYLCASSPASSGNTIYFGEGSWLTVV.